This TCR beta chain was obtained from a study of response to subunit inactivated influenza vaccine. Study-wide points: Authors proposed each seasonal influenza vaccination draws in few new T cells.

V was trimmed by 8 bases and J by 1 base, leaving 6 bases between them. This CDR3 comprises 11 residues. The germline CDR1 and CDR2 sequences are GTSNPN and SVGIG (reference sequence). TCRdb itself ran the RT-PCR reads through MiXCR, one entry per CDR3 protein. The data contain fewer than 200,000 distinct CDR3 sequences, around a tenth of them seen just once; the ten biggest clones take up 9.5% to 13%. About this clonotype: What it binds is unknown.

The chain employs TRBV30 and TRBJ2-1; D is undetermined. The TCR sequence derives from a man aged 50 to 59 who received an inactivated influenza vaccine. The material was non-naive T cells sorted from PBMCs, obtained on the day of vaccination. The CDR3 bases are TGTGCCGGGGAATCCTACAATGAGCAGTTCTTC. It yields the protein CAGESYNEQFF.